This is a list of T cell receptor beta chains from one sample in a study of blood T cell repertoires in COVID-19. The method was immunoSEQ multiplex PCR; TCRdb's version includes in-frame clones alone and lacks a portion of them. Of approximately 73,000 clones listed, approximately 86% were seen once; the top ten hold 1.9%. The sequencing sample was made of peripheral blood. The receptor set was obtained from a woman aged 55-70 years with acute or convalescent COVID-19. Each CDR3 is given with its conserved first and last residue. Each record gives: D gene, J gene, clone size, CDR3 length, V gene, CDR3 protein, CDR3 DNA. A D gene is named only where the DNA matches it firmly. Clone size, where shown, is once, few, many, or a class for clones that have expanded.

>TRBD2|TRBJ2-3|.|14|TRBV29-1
CSAEAGGFIDTQYF
TGCAGCGCAGAAGCGGGGGGGTTTATAGATACGCAGTATTTT
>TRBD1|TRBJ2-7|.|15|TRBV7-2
CASSLVAAGGGEQYF
TGTGCCAGCAGCTTAGTCGCGGCAGGGGGTGGCGAGCAGTACTTC
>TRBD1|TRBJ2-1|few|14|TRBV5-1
CASSQDRVENEQFF
TGCGCCAGCAGCCAGGACAGGGTGGAAAATGAGCAGTTCTTC
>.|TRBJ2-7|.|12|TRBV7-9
CASSLLPYEQYF
TGTGCCAGCAGCTTACTTCCCTACGAGCAGTACTTC
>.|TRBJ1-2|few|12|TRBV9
CASSAGNYGYTF
TGTGCCAGCAGCGCCGGTAACTATGGCTACACCTTC
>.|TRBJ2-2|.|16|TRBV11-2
CASSSYTSTNTGELFF
TGTGCCAGCAGCTCTTATACGAGTACGAACACCGGGGAGCTGTTTTTT
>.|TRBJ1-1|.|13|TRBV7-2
CASNSGFGTEAFF
TGTGCCAGCAACTCCGGTTTTGGCACTGAAGCTTTCTTT
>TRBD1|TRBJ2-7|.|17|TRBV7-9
CASSLVGTGFSSYEQYF
TGTGCCAGCAGCTTAGTGGGGACAGGGTTTAGCTCCTACGAGCAGTACTTC
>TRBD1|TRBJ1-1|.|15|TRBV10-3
CAISESKGQDTEAFF
TGTGCCATCAGTGAGTCGAAGGGACAGGATACTGAAGCTTTCTTT
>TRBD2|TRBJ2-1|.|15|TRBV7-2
CASSTGLAGSNEQFF
TGTGCCAGCAGCACGGGACTAGCGGGGAGCAATGAGCAGTTCTTC
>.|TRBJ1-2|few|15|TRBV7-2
CASSFLAGESYGYTF
TGTGCCAGCAGCTTTCTTGCCGGGGAAAGCTATGGCTACACCTTC
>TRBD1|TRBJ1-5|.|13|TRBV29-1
CSAQGEKNQPQHF
TGCAGCGCGCAGGGGGAGAAAAATCAGCCCCAGCATTTT
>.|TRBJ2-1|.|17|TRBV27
CASSLRSRSSSYNEQFF
TGTGCCAGCAGTTTAAGGAGTCGGAGTAGCTCCTACAATGAGCAGTTCTTC
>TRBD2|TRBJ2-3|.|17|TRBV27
CASSSGLAGYFTDTQYF
TGTGCCAGCAGTTCCGGACTAGCGGGGTATTTTACAGATACGCAGTATTTT
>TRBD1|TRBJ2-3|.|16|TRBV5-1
CASSLAGQEYTDTQYF
TGCGCCAGCAGCTTGGCCGGACAGGAGTACACAGATACGCAGTATTTT
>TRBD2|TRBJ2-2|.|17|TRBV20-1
CSASPLAGVPNTGELFF
TGCAGTGCTAGTCCACTAGCGGGGGTTCCGAACACCGGGGAGCTGTTTTTT
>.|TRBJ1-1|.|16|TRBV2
CASSERPNRLNTEAFF
TGTGCCAGCAGTGAGAGACCGAACAGGTTGAACACTGAAGCTTTCTTT
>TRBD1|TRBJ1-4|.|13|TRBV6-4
CASSRGLGEKLFF
TGTGCCAGCAGTAGGGGGCTTGGTGAAAAACTGTTTTTT
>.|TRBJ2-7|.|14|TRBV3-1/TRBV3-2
CASSQGSTGYEQYF
TGTGCCAGCAGCCAAGGCTCCACAGGGTACGAGCAGTACTTC
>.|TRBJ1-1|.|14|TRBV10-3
CAISERGLNTEAFF
TGTGCCATCAGTGAGCGGGGTCTGAACACTGAAGCTTTCTTT
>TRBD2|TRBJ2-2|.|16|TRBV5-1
CASSPRGGANTGELFF
TGCGCCAGCAGCCCCCGCGGGGGTGCGAACACCGGGGAGCTGTTTTTT
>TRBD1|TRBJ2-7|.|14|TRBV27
CASSRTGILYEQYF
TGTGCCAGCAGTCGGACAGGGATCCTCTACGAGCAGTACTTC
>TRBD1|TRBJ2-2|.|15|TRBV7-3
CASRPGGSNTGELFF
TGTGCCAGCAGACCAGGGGGCTCGAACACCGGGGAGCTGTTTTTT
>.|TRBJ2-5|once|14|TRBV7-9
CASSPSSSQETQYF
TGTGCCAGCAGCCCTTCTAGCAGCCAAGAGACCCAGTACTTC
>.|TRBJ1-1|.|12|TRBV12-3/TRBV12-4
CASSHTGGEAFF
TGTGCCAGCAGCCATACAGGTGGGGAAGCTTTCTTT
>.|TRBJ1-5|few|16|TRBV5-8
CASSLTYRDSNQPQHF
TGTGCCAGCAGCTTAACCTACCGGGATTCTAATCAGCCCCAGCATTTT
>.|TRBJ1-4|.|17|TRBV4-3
CASSYQYPRGQNEKLFF
TGCGCCAGCAGCTACCAGTACCCCAGGGGCCAGAATGAAAAACTGTTTTTT
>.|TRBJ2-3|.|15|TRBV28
CASSLGGAGTDTQYF
TGTGCCAGCAGTTTGGGGGGAGCCGGCACAGATACGCAGTATTTT